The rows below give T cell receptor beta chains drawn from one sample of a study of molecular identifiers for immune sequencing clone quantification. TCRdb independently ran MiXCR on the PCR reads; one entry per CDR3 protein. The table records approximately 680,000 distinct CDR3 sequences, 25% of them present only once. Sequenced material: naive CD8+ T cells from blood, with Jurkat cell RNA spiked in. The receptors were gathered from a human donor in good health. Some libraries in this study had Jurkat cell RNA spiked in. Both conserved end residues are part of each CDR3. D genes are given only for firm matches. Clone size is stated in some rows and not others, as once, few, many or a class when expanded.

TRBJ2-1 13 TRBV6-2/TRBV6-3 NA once TGTGCCAGCAGATATGTGGAGGGAGGCGAGCAGTTCTTC CASRYVEGGEQFF
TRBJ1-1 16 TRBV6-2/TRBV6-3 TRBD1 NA TGTGCCAGCAGTTGGGACAGGTTTGGTCCGAACACTGAAGCTTTCTTT CASSWDRFGPNTEAFF
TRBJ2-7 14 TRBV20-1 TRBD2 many TGCAGTGCTAGAGATGTAACTAGCGGATACGAGCAGTACTTC CSARDVTSGYEQYF
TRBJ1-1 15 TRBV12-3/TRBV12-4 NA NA TGTGCCAGCAGGCTTGTTCGCACGGGTGGAACTGAAGCTTTCTTT CASRLVRTGGTEAFF
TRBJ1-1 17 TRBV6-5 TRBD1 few TGTGCCAGCAGTTCACCCCACACCGGGACAGCGAACACTGAAGCTTTCTTT CASSSPHTGTANTEAFF
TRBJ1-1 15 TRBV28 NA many TGTGCCAGCAGTTTATCCGAGACGGGGAACACTGAAGCTTTCTTT CASSLSETGNTEAFF
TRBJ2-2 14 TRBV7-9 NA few TGTGCCAGCAGCATCCCGGGTTCTCTGGGGGAGCTGTTTTTT CASSIPGSLGELFF
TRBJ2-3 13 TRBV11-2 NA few TGTGCCAGCAGCCACGCGAACAGATATACGCAGTATTTT CASSHANRYTQYF
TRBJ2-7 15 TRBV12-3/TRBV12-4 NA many TGTGCCAGCAGTCCTCTCCCGACGGGGGACTACGAGCAGTACTTC CASSPLPTGDYEQYF
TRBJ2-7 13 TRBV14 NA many TGTGCCAGCAGCCCGGTGGGGACCTACGAGCAGTACTTC CASSPVGTYEQYF
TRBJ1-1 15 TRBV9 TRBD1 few TGTGCCAGCAGCGGTCGGACAGGGGCTGACACTGAAGCTTTCTTT CASSGRTGADTEAFF
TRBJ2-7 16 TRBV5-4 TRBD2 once TGTGCCAGCAGCACAACTACTCGGGGGGGGCCCTACGCGCAGTACTTC CASSTTTRGGPYAQYF
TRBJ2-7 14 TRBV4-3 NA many TGCGCCAGCAGCCAAGATGACGGGAATTACGAGCAGTACTTC CASSQDDGNYEQYF
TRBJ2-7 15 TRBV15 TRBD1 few TGTGCCACCGGTGGACAGGGAAAAACCTCCTACGAGCAGTACTTC CATGGQGKTSYEQYF
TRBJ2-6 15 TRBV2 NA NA TGTGCCAGCAGCAATGGGGGGTCTGGGGCCAACGTCCTGACTTTC CASSNGGSGANVLTF
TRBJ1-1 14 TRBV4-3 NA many TGCGCCAGCAGCCAAGATCTATCCCTCGGTGAAGCTTTCTTT CASSQDLSLGEAFF
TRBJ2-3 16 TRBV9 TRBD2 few TGTGCCAGCAGCGACGGGACTAGCGGGCTCCCAGATACGCAGTATTTT CASSDGTSGLPDTQYF
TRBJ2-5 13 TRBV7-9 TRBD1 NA TGTGCCAGCAGTCAGGGGGTCCAAGAGACCCTGTACTTC CASSQGVQETLYF
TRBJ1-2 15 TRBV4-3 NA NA TGCGCCCGCCGCCAGGCCCGCCTTGCCGCCTATGGCTACACCTTC CARRQARLAAYGYTF
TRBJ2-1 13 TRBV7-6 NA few TGTGCCAGCAGGTTAGGGACCTACAATGAGCAGTTCTTC CASRLGTYNEQFF
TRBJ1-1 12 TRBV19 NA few TGTGCCAGTCTGGGGTTGGTCACTGAAGCTTTCTTT CASLGLVTEAFF
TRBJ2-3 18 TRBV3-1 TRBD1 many TGTGCCAGCAGCCAACCGCCGTGGGACAGCCGGGCAGGAGATACGCAGTATTTT CASSQPPWDSRAGDTQYF
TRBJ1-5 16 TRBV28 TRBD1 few TGTGCCAGCAGTTTAGCCAGGGGGGATAGCAATCAGCCCCAGCATTTT CASSLARGDSNQPQHF
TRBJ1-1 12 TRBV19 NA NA TGTGCCACTGGTGAAGGGCTGACTGAAGCTTTCTTT CATGEGLTEAFF
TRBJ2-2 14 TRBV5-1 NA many TGCGCCAGCAGCTTGGGACATCAGACCGGGGAGCTGTTTTTT CASSLGHQTGELFF
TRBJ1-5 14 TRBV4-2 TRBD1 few TGTGCCAGCAGCCCGGACAGGTCCGCTCAGCCCCAGCATTTT CASSPDRSAQPQHF
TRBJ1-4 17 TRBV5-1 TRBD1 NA TGCGCCAGCAGCCCGTCCCGGGACAGGAGAGATAATGAAAAACTGTTTTTT CASSPSRDRRDNEKLFF
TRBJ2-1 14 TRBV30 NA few TGTGCCTGGAGGGGACTGAGCTCCTACAATGAGCAGTTCTTC CAWRGLSSYNEQFF
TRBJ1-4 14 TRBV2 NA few TGTGCCAGCAGTGATTTGGGGTCCGGTGAAAAACTGTTTTTT CASSDLGSGEKLFF
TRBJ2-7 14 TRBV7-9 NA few TGTGCCAGCAGCCCTCAGGAATGGAGCTACGAGCAGTACTTC CASSPQEWSYEQYF
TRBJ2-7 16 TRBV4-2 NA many TGTGCCAGCAGCCAAGTCTGGGACGGAGAAACCTACGAGCAGTACTTC CASSQVWDGETYEQYF
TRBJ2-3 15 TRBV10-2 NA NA TGCGCCAGCAGTGAGCCTCTAACCAGCACAGATACGCCGTATTTT CASSEPLTSTDTPYF
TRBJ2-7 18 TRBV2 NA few TGTGCCAGCAGTGAAGAGGTTATTGGACAGAAGTTCTCCTACGAGCAGTACTTC CASSEEVIGQKFSYEQYF
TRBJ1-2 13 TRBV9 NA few TGTGCCAGCAGCGTCCACGACAGTTCAGGCTACACCTTC CASSVHDSSGYTF
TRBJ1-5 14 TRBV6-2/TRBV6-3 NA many TGTGCCAGCAGCCGCCGGGCGAGCAATCAGCCCCAGCATTTT CASSRRASNQPQHF
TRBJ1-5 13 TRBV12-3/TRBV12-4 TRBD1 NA TGTGCCAGCAGTGCCCTCAGGGGGCAGCCACAGCATTTT CASSALRGQPQHF
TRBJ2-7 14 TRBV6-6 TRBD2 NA TGTGCCAGCAGTCACGGGACTATAGGGGACGAGCAGTACTTC CASSHGTIGDEQYF
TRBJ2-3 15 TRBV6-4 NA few TGTGCCAGCAGTTTTTCCGGGAGCAATTTGGATACGCAGTATTTT CASSFSGSNLDTQYF
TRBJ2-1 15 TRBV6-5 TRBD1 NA TGTGCCAGCAATTACCAAGGACAGGGACCCAATGAGCAGTTCTTC CASNYQGQGPNEQFF
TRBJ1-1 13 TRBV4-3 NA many TGCGCCAGCAGCCAAAGCCTCGACAGAGAAGCTTTCTTT CASSQSLDREAFF
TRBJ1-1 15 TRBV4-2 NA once TGTGCCGGCAGCCAAGAAGCAGGGGCCAACACTGAAGCTTTCTTT CAGSQEAGANTEAFF
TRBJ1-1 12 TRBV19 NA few TGTGCCAGTATTCAGGGTTCCACTGAAGCTTTCTTT CASIQGSTEAFF
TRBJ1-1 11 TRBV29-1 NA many TGCAGCGTTGTGTGGGGGTCTGAAGCTTTCTTT CSVVWGSEAFF
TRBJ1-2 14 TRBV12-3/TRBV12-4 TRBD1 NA TGTGCCAGCAGCACAGGGGTCTGGAACTATGGCTACACCTTC CASSTGVWNYGYTF
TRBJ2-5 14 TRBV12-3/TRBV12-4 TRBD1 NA TGTGCCAGCAGTTTAGTAGGGGGCAGTGAGACCCAGTACTTC CASSLVGGSETQYF
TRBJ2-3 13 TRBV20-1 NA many TGCAGTGCTTCGGGGTATAGCACAGATACGCAGTATTTT CSASGYSTDTQYF
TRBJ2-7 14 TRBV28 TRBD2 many TGTGCCAGCAGTCGAAGATCTAGCGGGACCGGGCAGTACTTC CASSRRSSGTGQYF
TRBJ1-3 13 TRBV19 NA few TGTGCCAGTAGCCCCGCCTCTGGAAACACCATATATTTT CASSPASGNTIYF
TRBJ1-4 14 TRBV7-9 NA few TGTGCCAGCAGCGGCGGTGGGGGGCACGAAAAACTGTTTTTT CASSGGGGHEKLFF
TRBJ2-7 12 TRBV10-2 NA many TGCGCCAGCCGGCAGTACTCCTACGAGCAGTACTTC CASRQYSYEQYF
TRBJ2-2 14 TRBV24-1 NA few TGTGCCACCAGTGATTTTGGGGGTAACGGGGAGCTGTTTTTT CATSDFGGNGELFF
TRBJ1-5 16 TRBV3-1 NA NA TGTGCCAGCAGCCCGGATCAGGGAGGGATAGATCAGCCCCAGCATTTT CASSPDQGGIDQPQHF
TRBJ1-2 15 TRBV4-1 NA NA TGCGCCAGCAGCCAAGGGCCAGACCCGCTCGGTGGCTACACCTTC CASSQGPDPLGGYTF
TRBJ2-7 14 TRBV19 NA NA TGTGCCAGTAGTATAGGGACAGCCCCCTACGAGCAGTACTTC CASSIGTAPYEQYF
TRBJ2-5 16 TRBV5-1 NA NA TGCGCCAGCAGCTTTTTGGCCGGGGCTTCCCGAGAGACCCAGTACTTC CASSFLAGASRETQYF
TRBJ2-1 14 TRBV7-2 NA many TGTGCCAGCAGCGTCCTCGGACTTTACAATGAGCAGTTCTTC CASSVLGLYNEQFF
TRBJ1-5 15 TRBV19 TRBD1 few TGTGCCAGTAGTAAAGGGGGCTTAAGCAATCAGCCCCAGCATTTT CASSKGGLSNQPQHF
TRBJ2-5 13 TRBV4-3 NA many TGCGCCAGCAGCCAAGATGGTCCTCCGCCCCAGTACTTC CASSQDGPPPQYF
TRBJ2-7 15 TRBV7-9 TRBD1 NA TGTGCCAGCAGCCCGACCGGGACAGGGGGAGGCGAGCAGTACTTC CASSPTGTGGGEQYF